These 30 T cell receptor beta chains were all obtained from the same sample, sequenced in a study of T cells after yellow fever vaccination (dated by TCRdb to between 2017 and 2020). Libraries were prepared through 5' RACE. Sequencing took place on an Illumina NovaSeq 6000. TCRdb passed the public sequencing reads through fastp at Q25 and MiXCR, retaining productive beta sequences. Duplicate CDR3 protein sequences are folded into a single record with the most common DNA and genes. The sample has approximately 300,000 distinct CDR3 sequences on record, about 11% of them singletons. About 3% of the sample is held by the ten biggest clonotypes. The treatment or condition label of this sample denotes: live attenuated yellow fever vaccine strain. Material: CD4+ T cells sorted from PBMCs, obtained 45 days after the yellow fever booster vaccination. The receptor source for this set is a man aged 18 to 30 who received the YFV17D yellow fever vaccine.

This sequence joins TRBV5-1 and TRBJ1-4, with D possibly TRBD1 on 5 matching bases. Germline values: CDR1 SGHRS, CDR2 YFSETQ. With 1 base removed from V and 7 bases from J, the gap between germline ends came to 14 bases. The CDR3 contains 15 residues. The CDR3 sequence is CASSLQGLGGEKLFF. CDR3 DNA sequence: TGCGCCAGCAGCTTGCAGGGACTTGGGGGTGAAAAACTGTTTTTT. Based on the CDR3 plus reference TRBV5-1 and TRBJ1-4, the full variable domain is KAGVTQTPRYLIKTRGQQVTLSCSPISGHRSVSWYQQTPGQGLQFLFEYFSETQRNKGNFPGRFSGRQFSNSRSEMNVSTLELGDSALYLCASSLQGLGGEKLFFGSGTQLSVL.

This clonotype turned up a few times. CDR3 sequence (DNA): TGCGCCAGCAGCCAACAACTCTTGACTAGCGGAACCACCGGGGAGCTGTTTTTT. Translating gives CASSQQLLTSGTTGELFF. The chain employs TRBV4-1 and TRBJ2-2; 9 bases fit TRBD2. The CDR3 is 18 residues long. V was clipped by 2 bases and J by 4 bases; unmatched bases: 11. Germline-derived CDR1 and CDR2 are MGHRA and YSYEKL.

This clonotype was counted a few times. This rearrangement joins TRBV7-9 to TRBJ2-4, with 9 bases identical to TRBD2. This CDR3 contains 15 residues. Trimming cost V 5 bases and J 8 bases; bases outside gene matches: 10. The germline V gene has CDR1 SEHNR and CDR2 FQNEAQ (reference sequence). The CDR3 sequence: CASSPGLAAGHIQYF. The CDR3, as DNA: TGTGCCAGCAGCCCGGGACTAGCTGCGGGGCACATTCAGTACTTC.

This chain joins TRBV7-9 and TRBJ2-1; no reliable D call. Germline CDR1 reads SEHNR; CDR2 reads FQNEAQ (reference sequence). CDR3 length equals 14 residues. The V gene lost 5 bases and the J gene lost 6 bases, with 14 bases spanning the gap. The CDR3 reads CASSVQTSINEQFF. In DNA form, the CDR3 reads TGTGCCAGCAGCGTCCAGACTTCCATCAATGAGCAGTTCTTC.

This sequence joins TRBV5-1 and TRBJ2-4, with D perhaps matching TRBD1 or TRBD2 (5 bases each). The CDR3 contains 14 residues. Trimming removed 0 bases from V and 8 bases from J, with 12 bases in between. Germline lookup yields CDR1 SGHRS and CDR2 YFSETQ. CDR3 bases: TGCGCCAGCAGCTTGGTTTCAGGGACGGACATTCAGTACTTC. Translated, it gives CASSLVSGTDIQYF.

This clonotype was seen only a few times. The genes are TRBV3-1 and TRBJ1-2, with a tentative D call TRBD1 (6 bases). Germline assignment: CDR1 LGHDT and CDR2 YNNKEL (reference sequence). There are 13 residues in the CDR3. Trimming left V 5 bases short and J 4 bases short, with 11 bases between. The CDR3 protein is CASSFRGRYGYTF. CDR3 bases: TGTGCCAGCAGCTTCAGGGGACGCTATGGCTACACCTTC.

This chain joins TRBV6-5 and TRBJ2-3; D may be TRBD2 (6 bases). Germline V CDR1 and CDR2: MNHEY, SVGAGI. Trimming cost V 8 bases and J 0 bases, with 9 bases left between them. The CDR3 contains 13 residues. Here the CDR3 reads CASRGLSTDTQYF. CDR3 nucleotide sequence: TGTGCCAGCCGGGGACTGAGCACAGATACGCAGTATTTT.

This clonotype was observed a handful of times. V is TRBV14 and J is TRBJ2-2; D unresolved. Trimming pared 1 base from V and 1 base from J, leaving 7 bases between. CDR1 SGHDN and CDR2 FVKESK come from the germline V gene. The CDR3 sequence is 15 residues long. The CDR3, as DNA: TGTGCCAGCAGCCAAGTGGGCCGGAACACCGGGGAGCTGTTTTTT. It yields the protein CASSQVGRNTGELFF.

This clonotype came up a few times. The rearrangement uses TRBV7-2 and TRBJ2-1; a weak D match, TRBD1 (6 bases). Between the trimmed V and J ends, which lost 6 bases and 6 bases, there was a span of 12 bases. CDR1 and CDR2 from the germline V gene are SGHTA and FQGNSA. This CDR3 is 13 amino acids long. The CDR3 nucleotides read TGTGCCAGCAGAAATCGACAGGTCAATGAGCAGTTCTTC. This codes for CASRNRQVNEQFF.

V usage is TRBV7-8 and J usage is TRBJ1-6; no clear D. Germline CDR1 is SGHVS and CDR2 is FQNEAQ. V dropped 0 bases and J dropped 1 base, with 10 bases sitting between them. The CDR3 sequence is 17 residues long. The CDR3: CASSLAQGRSYNSPLHF. The CDR3 nucleotides are TGTGCCAGCAGCTTAGCGCAAGGTCGATCCTATAATTCACCCCTCCACTTT. The full variable domain, completed using reference TRBV7-8 and TRBJ1-6, is GAGVSQSPRYKVAKRGQDVALRCDPISGHVSLFWYQQALGQGPEFLTYFQNEAQLDKSGLPSDRFFAERPEGSVSTLKIQRTQQEDSAVYLCASSLAQGRSYNSPLHFGNGTRLTVT.

V usage is TRBV11-2 and J usage is TRBJ2-3; 14 bases align to TRBD2. The CDR3 covers 15 residues. V was pared by 5 bases and J by 9 bases, with 7 bases of the junction left unmatched. CDR1 and CDR2 (germline): SGHAT, FQNNGV. This CDR3 reads CASSDGLAGGDTQYF. DNA for the CDR3: TGTGCCAGCAGCGACGGACTAGCGGGGGGAGACACGCAGTATTTT.

This chain joins TRBV4-2 and TRBJ1-5; possible D gene TRBD1, 5 bases. The V and J ends lost 0 bases and 2 bases respectively, with 11 bases between them. The CDR3 consists of 16 residues. CDR1 is LGHNA and CDR2 is YNFKEQ in the germline V gene. The CDR3 loop is CASSQESVTGNQPQHF. Here the CDR3 DNA reads TGTGCCAGCAGCCAAGAAAGTGTGACAGGCAATCAGCCCCAGCATTTT.

The chain combines TRBV15 with TRBJ2-1; D is unresolved. V lost 0 bases and J lost 8, with 8 bases in between. Germline V gives CDR1 LNHNV, CDR2 YYDKDF (reference sequence). The CDR3 spans 13 residues. CDR3 loop: CATSRDLVDEQFF. The CDR3 region has the DNA TGTGCCACCAGCAGAGATTTGGTGGATGAGCAGTTCTTC. The full variable domain, its missing parts supplied by reference TRBV15 and TRBJ2-1, is DAMVIQNPRYQVTQFGKPVTLSCSQTLNHNVMYWYQQKSSQAPKLLFHYYDKDFNNEADTPDNFQSRRPNTSFCFLDIRSPGLGDTAMYLCATSRDLVDEQFFGPGTRLTVL.

In this sample, this clonotype turned up a few times. V usage is TRBV6-2 or TRBV6-3 and J usage is TRBJ1-6; D call uncertain. The ends were cut back, 2 bases at V and 8 bases at J, with 10 bases in the middle. Germline CDR1 is MNHEY and CDR2 is SVGEGT. The CDR3 length is 14 residues. This CDR3 reads CASSYVATDSPLHF. The CDR3 nucleotides are TGTGCCAGCAGTTACGTGGCGACGGATTCACCCCTCCACTTT.

This rearrangement joins TRBV11-1 to TRBJ1-2; the D gene is possibly TRBD1 (6 bases). This CDR3 is built from 14 residues. Deletions cut 5 bases from V and 2 bases from J, with 12 bases between. Per germline, CDR1 SGHAT and CDR2 FQDESV (reference sequence). This chain's CDR3 is CASSNPGQNYGYTF. For the CDR3, the DNA is TGTGCCAGCAGCAACCCGGGACAAAACTATGGCTACACCTTC.

This clonotype appeared a few times. The chain couples TRBV3-1 to TRBJ2-5; no clear D gene. Looked up from germline, CDR1 is LGHDT and CDR2 is YNNKEL (reference sequence). The CDR3 is made up of 12 amino acids. V was pared by 8 bases and J by 2 bases, with 9 bases between. CDR3 loop: CASGMDQETQYF. CDR3 bases: TGTGCCAGCGGGATGGATCAAGAGACCCAGTACTTC.

The chain recombines TRBV5-1 with TRBJ2-2, with a possible D match to TRBD1 (6 bases). With 5 bases removed from V and 3 bases from J, the gap between germline ends came to 20 bases. The V gene's germline CDR1 is SGHRS and CDR2 YFSETQ. This CDR3 region has 17 residues. The chain's CDR3 is CASSPGTISLYTGELFF. CDR3 in DNA: TGCGCCAGCAGTCCCGGGACAATATCTCTATACACCGGGGAGCTGTTTTTT.

This clonotype was observed many times. CDR3: CASSFEDRAGYTF. In DNA form, the CDR3 reads TGTGCCAGCAGCTTCGAGGACAGGGCGGGCTACACCTTC. The V and J genes are TRBV7-9 and TRBJ1-2; TRBD1 matches 8 bases. Trimming removed 3 bases from V and 8 bases from J; junction bases left unmatched: 5. The CDR3 is 13 amino acids. Looked up from germline, CDR1 is SEHNR and CDR2 is FQNEAQ (reference sequence). The full variable domain, its missing parts supplied by reference TRBV7-9 and TRBJ1-2, is DTGVSQNPRHKITKRGQNVTFRCDPISEHNRLYWYRQTLGQGPEFLTYFQNEAQLEKSRLLSDRFSAERPKGSFSTLEIQRTEQGDSAMYLCASSFEDRAGYTFGSGTRLTVV.

The chain combines TRBV6-5 with TRBJ2-1; 10 bases match TRBD2. Unmatched junction bases numbered 9, after V lost 2 bases and J lost 2 bases. The CDR3 runs to 18 residues. CDR1 and CDR2 from the germline V gene are MNHEY and SVGAGI. The CDR3 DNA is TGTGCCAGCAGTTACGAAGCGGGGGGGCCGGTAACCTACAATGAGCAGTTCTTC. This gives the protein CASSYEAGGPVTYNEQFF.

The chain recombines TRBV2 with TRBJ2-7; 8 bases agree with TRBD1. CDR3 size: 14 residues. Germline V gene data show CDR1 as SNHLY and CDR2 as FYNNEI. J gave up 3 bases and V 4 bases, and 5 bases lay outside the gene matches. The CDR3 DNA follows: TGTGCCAGCAGTGTAGGGACAGGCTACTACGAGCAGTACTTC. It yields the protein CASSVGTGYYEQYF.

This clonotype was observed a handful of times. The V gene is TRBV12-3 or TRBV12-4, the J gene TRBJ2-2, with 7 bases identical to TRBD1. This CDR3 is 15 amino acids long. J gave up 4 bases and V 5 bases, and 7 bases lay outside the gene matches. The CDR3 sequence is CASSPTGVGTGELFF. The CDR3 region has the DNA TGTGCCAGCAGTCCTACAGGGGTGGGCACCGGGGAGCTGTTTTTT.

This clonotype was counted many times. This sequence joins TRBV12-3 or TRBV12-4 and TRBJ1-6; the D is unclear. This CDR3 spans 14 amino acids. V was shortened by 7 bases and J by 0 bases, with 7 bases between the two germline ends. CDR3 DNA: TGTGCCAGCACTCAGAACTCCTATAATTCACCCCTCCACTTT. Residues: CASTQNSYNSPLHF.

The chain uses TRBV15 and TRBJ1-2; D remains ambiguous. CDR3 size: 15 residues. Per the germline V gene, CDR1 is LNHNV and CDR2 is YYDKDF (reference sequence). V gave up 1 base and J gave up 4 bases, with 13 bases separating them. The CDR3: CATSRAGGVVYGYTF. The CDR3 DNA reads TGTGCCACCAGCAGAGCAGGCGGGGTTGTCTATGGCTACACCTTC.

This clonotype was observed a handful of times. V usage is TRBV5-4 and J usage is TRBJ2-2, with 12 bases identical to TRBD2. The junction had 11 bases not matched to a gene; V was cut back by 4 bases and J by 7 bases. Germline CDR1 SGHNT, CDR2 YYREEE (reference sequence). The CDR3 consists of 17 residues. This chain's CDR3 is CASSLRPSGGAGGELFF. The DNA for the CDR3 is TGTGCCAGCAGCCTGCGACCTAGCGGGGGGGCCGGCGGGGAGCTGTTTTTT.

This clonotype has at least ten counts. The gene calls are TRBV5-1 and TRBJ1-1; 8 bases map to TRBD1. The CDR3 extends over 14 amino acids. Germline CDR1 and CDR2: SGHRS and YFSETQ. J gave up 5 bases and V 2 bases, and 5 bases lay outside the gene matches. The CDR3 spells CASSFMTGATEAFF. The CDR3 DNA follows: TGCGCCAGCAGCTTTATGACAGGGGCTACTGAAGCTTTCTTT.

This clonotype has a handful of counts. The chain combines TRBV25-1 with TRBJ1-1; 7 bases match TRBD1. V shed 7 bases and J 4 bases; nucleotides not matched to a gene: 18. The CDR3 is 17 amino acids. Germline CDR1 MGHDK, CDR2 SYGVNS. The CDR3 loop is CASTKAGAGGMTTEAFF. The CDR3 coding sequence is TGTGCCAGCACCAAGGCCGGGGCAGGGGGTATGACCACTGAAGCTTTCTTT.

In this sample, this clonotype turned up a few times. The chain employs TRBV4-3 and TRBJ1-2; no clear D. Looked up from germline, CDR1 is LGHNA and CDR2 is YSLEER. This CDR3 contains 16 residues. The germline V and J ends were trimmed by 0 bases and 4 bases, with 15 bases remaining between them. CDR3 protein: CASSQDVSRKLYGYTF. The CDR3 bases are TGCGCCAGCAGCCAAGATGTTTCCAGGAAACTCTATGGCTACACCTTC.

The chain links TRBV28 to TRBJ2-5; 8 nucleotides match TRBD1. Trimming at V came to 7 bases and at J to 8 bases, leaving 6 bases not matched to a gene. From germline, CDR1 is MDHEN and CDR2 SYDVKM. The CDR3 runs to 12 residues. The CDR3 protein is CASIPTGGTQYF. The CDR3 nucleotides are TGTGCCAGCATCCCAACAGGGGGAACCCAGTACTTC.

The V gene is TRBV20-1, the J gene TRBJ1-1; no clear D gene. The germline CDR1 and CDR2 sequences are DFQATT and SNEGSKA (reference sequence). Between the trimmed V and J ends, which lost 6 bases and 1 base, there was a span of 12 bases. The CDR3 runs 13 residues. DNA for the CDR3: TGCAGTGCCGGGCCCTTAAAGAACACTGAAGCTTTCTTT. Amino acids: CSAGPLKNTEAFF.

This clonotype was counted only a few times. V is TRBV9 and J is TRBJ2-5; D gene unclear. Between the trimmed V and J ends, which lost 0 bases and 7 bases, there was a span of 7 bases. CDR3 length: 12 amino acids. The V gene's germline CDR1 is SGDLS and CDR2 YYNGEE. The CDR3: CASSVGVGTQYF. The CDR3 region has the DNA TGTGCCAGCAGCGTAGGGGTTGGGACCCAGTACTTC.